A selection of T cell receptor beta chains follows, all from one sample in a study of blood T cells in healthy people across ages. Each CDR3 protein is one row after TCRdb ran MiXCR on the 5' RACE reads. Here the sample spans over a million distinct CDR3 sequences, roughly two fifths being singletons. The material sequenced was blood. These receptor sequences come from a woman aged 18-29 years in good health. Both conserved end residues are part of each CDR3. The order of the fields is CDR3 protein, V gene, clone size, J gene. Part of the rows lack a size; the others show once, few, many or a class for expanded clones.

CDR3aa: CASTLAGDSYNEQFF
v_gene: TRBV6-6
abundance: .
j_gene: TRBJ2-1

CDR3aa: CASSFEQGNLGQFF
v_gene: TRBV5-1
abundance: few
j_gene: TRBJ2-1

CDR3aa: CASSQDPRTYEQYF
v_gene: TRBV4-1
abundance: few
j_gene: TRBJ2-7

CDR3aa: CSAMDALEQFF
v_gene: TRBV20-1
abundance: .
j_gene: TRBJ2-1

CDR3aa: CASSFSTGIVTEAFF
v_gene: TRBV7-2
abundance: once
j_gene: TRBJ1-1

CDR3aa: CAISESGIQYF
v_gene: TRBV10-3
abundance: few
j_gene: TRBJ2-4

CDR3aa: CASSYQARDFLTEQFF
v_gene: TRBV6-5
abundance: .
j_gene: TRBJ2-1

CDR3aa: CASSLGTGTEAFF
v_gene: TRBV12-3/TRBV12-4
abundance: few
j_gene: TRBJ1-1

CDR3aa: CASRLDTKETQYF
v_gene: TRBV10-2
abundance: few
j_gene: TRBJ2-5

CDR3aa: CASSYSTGANGYTF
v_gene: TRBV6-2/TRBV6-3
abundance: once
j_gene: TRBJ1-2

CDR3aa: CSASGTGRGGTQYF
v_gene: TRBV20-1
abundance: .
j_gene: TRBJ2-3

CDR3aa: CASSLGSSGAIYNEQFF
v_gene: TRBV7-2
abundance: .
j_gene: TRBJ2-1

CDR3aa: CSVEETGIDEQFF
v_gene: TRBV29-1
abundance: .
j_gene: TRBJ2-1

CDR3aa: CASSPLGLMNTEAFF
v_gene: TRBV13
abundance: .
j_gene: TRBJ1-1

CDR3aa: CAGSSQGAIGELFF
v_gene: TRBV5-1
abundance: .
j_gene: TRBJ2-2

CDR3aa: CASSFRGLANEKLFF
v_gene: TRBV12-3/TRBV12-4
abundance: .
j_gene: TRBJ1-4

CDR3aa: CASSPPPDSDNEQFF
v_gene: TRBV18
abundance: .
j_gene: TRBJ2-1

CDR3aa: CASSSRHPNTEAFF
v_gene: TRBV12-3/TRBV12-4
abundance: .
j_gene: TRBJ1-1

CDR3aa: CASSSATGTYEQYF
v_gene: TRBV7-9
abundance: .
j_gene: TRBJ2-7

CDR3aa: CAWSTRDRAKIYGYTF
v_gene: TRBV30
abundance: few
j_gene: TRBJ1-2

CDR3aa: CASSRGDGLNRNNEQFF
v_gene: TRBV4-3
abundance: .
j_gene: TRBJ2-1

CDR3aa: CSASNRGRLAEAFF
v_gene: TRBV20-1
abundance: few
j_gene: TRBJ1-1